Listed here are 16 T cell receptor beta chains from one sample, sequenced in a study of read filtering for tumor transcriptome and immune sequencing. This library used roughly 430 ng RNA and molecular barcoded adaptors spanning alpha/delta and beta/gamma chains. One entry per CDR3 protein, called by TCRdb with MiXCR from the reads. This table holds about 15,000 distinct CDR3 sequences, roughly 22% found once. What was sequenced was a population of CD138-negative cells sorted from bone marrow. The receptors derive from a donor older than 35 with multiple myeloma.

On this clonotype: With a much larger clone just one base away, this may be a read error. The chain links TRBV7-3 to TRBJ1-1, with D perhaps TRBD1 (6 bases). The CDR3 has 13 residues. The V gene's germline CDR1 is SGHTA and CDR2 FQGTGA. The DNA for the CDR3 is TGTACCAGCAGCTCACAGGGCGACACTGAAGCTTTCTTT. This codes for CTSSSQGDTEAFF.

This clonotype was detected a few times. The genes are TRBV27 and TRBJ1-2; D perhaps matches TRBD1 (5 bases). The germline V gene has CDR1 MNHEY and CDR2 SMNVEV (reference sequence). The V end lost 5 bases, the J end lost 2 bases, and 15 bases lay between the germline ends. This CDR3 has 15 residues. The CDR3 spells CASSPRGASNYGYTF. As DNA, the CDR3 is TGTGCCAGCAGTCCCCGTGGGGCGTCCAACTATGGCTACACCTTC.

Concerning this clonotype: A read error may account for a junction end that differs from germline. V and J are TRBV20-1 and TRBJ1-1; TRBD1 matches 9 bases. Germline V gene data show CDR1 as DFQATT and CDR2 as SNEGSKA (reference sequence). This CDR3 has 14 amino acids. The CDR3 region has the DNA TGCAGTGCTATTCCCGGGACAGGGCCTACTGTAGCTTTCTTT. Translated: CSAIPGTGPTVAFF.

This clonotype was found many times. This rearrangement joins TRBV7-2 to TRBJ1-5, with D possibly TRBD1 on 5 matching bases. Trimming shortened V by 1 base and J by 0 bases, and 10 bases separated the two germline ends. Germline V gene lookup returns CDR1 SGHTA and CDR2 FQGNSA. The CDR3 is made up of 16 amino acids. This chain's CDR3 is CASSLDSGGSNQPQHF. DNA of the CDR3: TGTGCCAGCAGCTTAGATTCGGGGGGTAGCAATCAGCCCCAGCATTTT.

This clonotype was detected many times. This chain joins TRBV28 and TRBJ2-7, with D unresolved. This CDR3 has 13 residues. Trimming shortened V by 8 bases and J by 6 bases, and 17 bases separated the two germline ends. The germline gives CDR1 MDHEN, CDR2 SYDVKM. CDR3 loop: CASRRVGWGEQYF. CDR3 DNA: TGTGCCAGCCGGAGAGTGGGTTGGGGCGAGCAGTACTTC.

This clonotype occurred many times. V and J are TRBV29-1 and TRBJ2-5; 7 nucleotides agree with TRBD1. Germline CDR1 reads SQVTM; CDR2 reads ANQGSEA. This CDR3 comprises 14 residues. V lost 2 bases, J lost 2 bases, and 5 bases stayed unmatched. Here the CDR3 reads CSVEKTGAQETQYF. The CDR3 coding sequence is TGCAGCGTTGAAAAAACAGGGGCTCAAGAGACCCAGTACTTC.

This rearrangement joins TRBV6-5 to TRBJ2-2; the D is unclear. Germline values: CDR1 MNHEY, CDR2 SVGAGI. With 6 bases removed from V and 1 base from J, the gap between germline ends came to 6 bases. The CDR3 consists of 13 residues. The CDR3 spells CASRTLNTGELFF. CDR3 in DNA: TGTGCCAGCAGGACACTGAACACCGGGGAGCTGTTTTTT.

This clonotype was seen a few times. V usage is TRBV12-3 or TRBV12-4 and J usage is TRBJ1-5, with TRBD1 as a possible D gene (5 bases). V was clipped by 5 bases and J by 7 bases, with 12 bases between them. The CDR3 totals 13 residues. The CDR3 reads CASSQTSGQPQHF. The CDR3, as DNA: TGTGCCAGCAGTCAGACCTCAGGGCAGCCCCAGCATTTT.

For this clonotype: A much larger clonotype is one base distant, so this may be a read error. The rearrangement links TRBV29-1 to TRBJ2-5; D call uncertain. The CDR3 contains 12 residues. Germline CDR1 and CDR2: SQVTM and ANQGSEA. Between the trimmed V and J ends, which lost 4 bases and 4 bases, there was a span of 10 bases. DNA of the CDR3: TGCAGCGTTGCCAGCAGTCGAGAGACCCAGTACTTC. Its translation is CSVASSRETQYF.

The rearrangement uses TRBV20-1 and TRBJ2-3; D possibly corresponds to TRBD1 (7 bases). Per the germline V gene, CDR1 is DFQATT and CDR2 is SNEGSKA (reference sequence). V lost 6 bases and J lost 4, with 23 bases in between. This CDR3 has 16 residues. In nucleotides, the CDR3 is TGCAGTGCGATCGCATTTTCTGGCAGGGGGGCAGATACGCAGTATTTT. The encoded protein is CSAIAFSGRGADTQYF.

This clonotype was observed at least ten times. The V gene is TRBV20-1, the J gene TRBJ2-4; the match to TRBD2 covers 9 bases. V shed 2 bases and J 9 bases; nucleotides not matched to a gene: 8. From germline, CDR1 is DFQATT and CDR2 SNEGSKA (reference sequence). This CDR3 contains 14 residues. The CDR3 nucleotides are TGCAGTGCTAGAAGCCCTAGCGGGGTTAGCATTCAGTACTTC. Translation gives CSARSPSGVSIQYF.

Of note for this clonotype: One junction end does not reproduce the germline sequence, and a read error may be involved. This rearrangement joins TRBV20-1 to TRBJ1-1, with 7 bases lining up with TRBD1. This CDR3 comprises 14 residues. The germline V gene encodes CDR1 DFQATT and CDR2 SNEGSKA (reference sequence). CDR3: CSAGEAGGITEAFF. The DNA for the CDR3 is TGCAGTGCTGGAGAAGCAGGGGGTATTACTGAAGCTTTCTTT.

The table lists this clonotype with many counts. The DNA for the CDR3 is TGTGCCAGCAGCTTAAGGAGGGATAACTATGGCTACACCTTC. Translated: CASSLRRDNYGYTF. The chain links TRBV11-2 to TRBJ1-2, with D uncertain. The CDR3 loop spans 14 amino acids. Germline CDR1 reads SGHAT; CDR2 reads FQNNGV. V was pared by 2 bases and J by 1 base, with 8 bases between.

This clonotype was detected many times. The chain combines TRBV28 with TRBJ2-1, with D maybe TRBD1 (5 bases). The V and J ends lost 4 bases and 11 bases respectively, with 33 bases between them. This CDR3 comprises 19 residues. CDR1 MDHEN and CDR2 SYDVKM come from the germline V gene. Here the CDR3 DNA reads TGTGCCAGCAGTTCCTCAAGCATCGACAGAACCGTCGTCAAGGATAAGCAGTTCTTC. Translation: CASSSSSIDRTVVKDKQFF. The variable domain in full, completed from reference TRBV28 and TRBJ2-1, reads DVKVTQSSRYLVKRTGEKVFLECVQDMDHENMFWYRQDPGLGLRLIYFSYDVKMKEKGDIPEGYSVSREKKERFSLILESASTNQTSMYLCASSSSSIDRTVVKDKQFFGPGTRLTVL.

The chain recombines TRBV29-1 with TRBJ2-1; no clear D. Trimming took 4 bases from V and 0 from J, leaving 16 bases between them. This CDR3 is built from 16 residues. Germline-derived CDR1 and CDR2 are SQVTM and ANQGSEA. The CDR3 region has the DNA TGCAGCGTTGGAGACCCCCAACGGAGCTCCTACAATGAGCAGTTCTTC. Protein product: CSVGDPQRSSYNEQFF.

There are many counts of this clonotype. The J gene is TRBJ2-2, the V gene TRBV30; 10 nucleotides align to TRBD2. This CDR3 contains 16 residues. The germline V gene encodes CDR1 GTSNPN and CDR2 SVGIG (reference sequence). V was clipped by 8 bases and J by 3 bases; unmatched bases: 12. This chain's CDR3 is CATGSSGRTDTGELFF. CDR3 sequence (DNA): TGTGCCACCGGAAGTAGCGGGAGGACGGACACCGGGGAGCTGTTTTTT.